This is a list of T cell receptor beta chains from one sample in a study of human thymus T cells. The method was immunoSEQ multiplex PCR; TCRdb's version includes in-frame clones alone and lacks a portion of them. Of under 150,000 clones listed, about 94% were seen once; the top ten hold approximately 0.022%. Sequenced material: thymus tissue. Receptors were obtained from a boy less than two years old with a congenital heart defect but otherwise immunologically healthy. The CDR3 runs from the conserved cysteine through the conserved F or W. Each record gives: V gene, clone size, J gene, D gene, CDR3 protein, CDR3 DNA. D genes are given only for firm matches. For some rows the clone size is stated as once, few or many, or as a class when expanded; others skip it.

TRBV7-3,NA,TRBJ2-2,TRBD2,CASSSMGLAGSIANTGELFF,TGTGCCAGCAGCTCCATGGGACTAGCGGGGTCTATCGCGAACACCGGGGAGCTGTTTTTT
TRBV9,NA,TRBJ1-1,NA,CASSAATMGGNTEAFF,TGTGCCAGCAGCGCCGCCACCATGGGGGGGAACACTGAAGCTTTCTTT
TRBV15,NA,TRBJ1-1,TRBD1,CATSSDRGLTEAFF,TGTGCCACCAGCAGTGACAGGGGGCTCACTGAAGCTTTCTTT
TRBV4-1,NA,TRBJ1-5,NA,CASSQDGWQADSNQPQHF,TGCGCCAGCAGCCAAGATGGGTGGCAGGCCGATAGCAATCAGCCTCAGCATTTT
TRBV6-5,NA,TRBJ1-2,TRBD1,CASRDRYRTYGYTF,TGTGCCAGCAGGGACAGGTACCGGACCTATGGCTACACCTTC
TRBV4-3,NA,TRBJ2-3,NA,CASSQDWTERGTDTQYF,TGCGCCAGCAGCCAAGATTGGACGGAGAGGGGCACAGATACGCAGTATTTT
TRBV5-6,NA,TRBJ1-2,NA,CASSLKGRFNYGYTF,TGTGCCAGCAGCTTGAAGGGACGGTTTAACTATGGCTACACCTTC
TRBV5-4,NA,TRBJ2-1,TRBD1,CASSLPGTGGGHEQFF,TGTGCCAGCAGCTTGCCCGGGACAGGGGGAGGTCATGAGCAGTTCTTC
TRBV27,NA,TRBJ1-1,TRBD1,CASRNRGHTEAFF,TGTGCCAGCAGGAACAGGGGGCACACTGAAGCTTTCTTT
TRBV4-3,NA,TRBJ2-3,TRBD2,CASSQDAGGNTQYF,TGCGCCAGCAGCCAAGACGCGGGAGGAAATACGCAGTATTTT
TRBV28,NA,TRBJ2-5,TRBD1,CASSLLDRLEETQYF,TGTGCCAGCAGTTTACTGGACAGGCTCGAAGAGACCCAGTACTTC
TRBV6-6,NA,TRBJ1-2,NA,CASSSVKGGHGYTF,TGTGCCAGCAGTTCCGTTAAGGGGGGTCATGGCTACACCTTC
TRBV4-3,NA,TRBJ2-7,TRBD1,CASSQHPGQGHYEQYF,TGCGCCAGCAGCCAACACCCGGGACAGGGGCACTACGAGCAGTACTTC
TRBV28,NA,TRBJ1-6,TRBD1,CASAYRGYNSPLHF,TGTGCCAGCGCTTACAGGGGCTATAATTCACCCCTCCACTTT
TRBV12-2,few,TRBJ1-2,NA,CASRRDGYTF,TGTGCAAGTCGTCGGGATGGCTACACCTTC
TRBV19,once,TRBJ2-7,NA,CASSGTGIWEQYF,TGTGCCAGTAGTGGCACAGGGATTTGGGAGCAGTACTTC
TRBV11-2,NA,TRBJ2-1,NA,CASSLQGINSYNEQFF,TGTGCCAGCAGCTTACAGGGGATCAACTCCTACAATGAGCAGTTCTTC
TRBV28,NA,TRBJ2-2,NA,CASEDSQQNTGELFF,TGTGCCAGCGAAGACAGTCAACAGAACACCGGGGAGCTGTTTTTT
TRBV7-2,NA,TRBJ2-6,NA,CASSLVGSRSYSGANVLTF,TGTGCCAGCAGCTTAGTCGGATCAAGGTCCTACTCTGGGGCCAACGTCCTGACTTTC
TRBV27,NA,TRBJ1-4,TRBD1,CASSPRDRFGEKLFF,TGTGCCAGCAGTCCCAGGGACAGGTTTGGTGAAAAACTGTTTTTT
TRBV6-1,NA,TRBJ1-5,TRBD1,CASSVPGQGYNQPQHF,TGTGCCAGCAGTGTCCCGGGACAGGGTTACAATCAGCCCCAGCATTTT
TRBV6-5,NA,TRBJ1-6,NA,CASTDSSYNSPLHF,TGTGCCAGCACCGATAGCTCCTATAATTCACCCCTCCACTTT
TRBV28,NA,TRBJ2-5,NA,CASSPSRLGETQYF,TGTGCCAGCAGTCCGTCACGGCTGGGGGAGACCCAGTACTTC
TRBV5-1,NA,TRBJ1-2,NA,CASSFRGGYGYTF,TGCGCCAGCAGCTTCAGGGGCGGCTATGGCTACACCTTC
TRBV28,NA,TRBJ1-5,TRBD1,CASSPRSRQGPVNQPQHF,TGTGCCAGCAGTCCACGAAGTAGACAGGGCCCTGTTAATCAGCCCCAGCATTTT
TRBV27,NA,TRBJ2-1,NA,CASSLSGAYRYNEQFF,TGTGCCAGCAGTTTATCCGGGGCATATAGATACAATGAGCAGTTCTTC
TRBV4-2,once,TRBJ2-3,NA,CASSQEWWCTDTQYF,TGTGCCAGCAGCCAAGAATGGTGGTGCACAGATACGCAGTATTTT
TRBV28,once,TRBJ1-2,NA,CASVGRSRSYGYTF,TGTGCCAGCGTTGGGAGGTCCCGGTCCTATGGCTACACCTTC
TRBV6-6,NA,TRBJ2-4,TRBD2,CASKVGRFLAKNIQYF,TGTGCCAGCAAGGTCGGGAGGTTCTTAGCCAAAAACATTCAGTACTTC
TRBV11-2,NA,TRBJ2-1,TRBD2,CASSFRGGLHNEQFF,TGTGCCAGCAGCTTTCGGGGGGGCCTCCACAATGAGCAGTTCTTC
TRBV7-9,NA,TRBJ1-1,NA,CASSPRQNTEAFF,TGTGCCAGCAGCCCCCGACAAAACACTGAAGCTTTCTTT
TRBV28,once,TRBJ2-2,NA,CASSLKSGELFF,TGTGCCAGCAGTTTGAAGTCCGGGGAGCTGTTTTTT
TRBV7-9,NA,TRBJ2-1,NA,CASSFGQSYNEQFF,TGTGCCAGCAGCTTTGGACAGTCATACAATGAGCAGTTCTTC
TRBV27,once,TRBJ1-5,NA,CASSLSAGTPQHF,TGTGCCAGCAGTTTATCGGCGGGAACTCCCCAGCATTTT
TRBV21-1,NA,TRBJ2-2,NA,CASSKSEGANTGELFF,TGTGCCAGCAGCAAATCTGAGGGGGCGAACACCGGGGAGCTGTTTTTT
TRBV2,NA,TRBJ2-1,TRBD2,CASTATSGGTEQFF,TGTGCCAGCACCGCGACTAGCGGGGGGACCGAGCAGTTCTTC
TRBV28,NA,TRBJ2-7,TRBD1,CASSNRDRGPYEQYF,TGTGCCAGCAGTAACCGGGACAGGGGGCCCTACGAGCAGTACTTC
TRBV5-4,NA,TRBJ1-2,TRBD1,CASSPNEQGQGGYTF,TGTGCCAGCAGCCCTAATGAACAGGGGCAAGGGGGCTACACCTTC
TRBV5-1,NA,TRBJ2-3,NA,CASSLVQGPSTDTQYF,TGCGCCAGCAGCTTGGTTCAGGGACCCTCCACAGATACGCAGTATTTT
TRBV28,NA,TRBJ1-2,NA,CASSLDGNYGYTF,TGTGCCAGCAGTTTAGACGGGAACTATGGCTACACCTTC
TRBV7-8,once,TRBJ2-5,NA,CASSLFPGGGVSETQYF,TGTGCCAGCAGCTTATTCCCCGGAGGGGGGGTTTCGGAGACCCAGTACTTC
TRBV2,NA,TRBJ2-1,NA,CASSEGGAGSYNEQFF,TGTGCCAGCAGTGAAGGTGGGGCAGGGTCATACAATGAGCAGTTCTTC
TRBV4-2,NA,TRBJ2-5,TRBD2,CASSESGGAGETQYF,TGTGCCAGCAGCGAAAGCGGGGGGGCCGGAGAGACCCAGTACTTC
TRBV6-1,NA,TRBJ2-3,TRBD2,CASTRAGCGPDTQYF,TGTGCCAGCACCCGAGCGGGGTGTGGCCCAGATACGCAGTATTTT
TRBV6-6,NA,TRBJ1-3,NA,CASSYSASIYF,TGTGCCAGCAGTTACTCTGCCTCCATATATTTT
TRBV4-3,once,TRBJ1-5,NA,CASSQDLGGNQPQHF,TGCGCCAGCAGCCAAGATCTCGGCGGTAATCAGCCCCAGCATTTT
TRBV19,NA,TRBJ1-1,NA,CASSIRDTPDTEAFF,TGTGCCAGTAGTATCAGGGACACCCCGGACACTGAAGCTTTCTTT
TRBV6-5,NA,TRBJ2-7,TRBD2,CASSLAGGTYEQYF,TGTGCCAGCAGTCTAGCGGGGGGCACCTACGAGCAGTACTTC
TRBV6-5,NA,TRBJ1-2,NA,CASRKLGVGYTF,TGTGCCAGCAGGAAATTAGGGGTGGGCTACACCTTC
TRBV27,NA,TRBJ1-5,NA,CASSFDQPQHF,TGTGCCAGCAGTTTTGATCAGCCCCAGCATTTT